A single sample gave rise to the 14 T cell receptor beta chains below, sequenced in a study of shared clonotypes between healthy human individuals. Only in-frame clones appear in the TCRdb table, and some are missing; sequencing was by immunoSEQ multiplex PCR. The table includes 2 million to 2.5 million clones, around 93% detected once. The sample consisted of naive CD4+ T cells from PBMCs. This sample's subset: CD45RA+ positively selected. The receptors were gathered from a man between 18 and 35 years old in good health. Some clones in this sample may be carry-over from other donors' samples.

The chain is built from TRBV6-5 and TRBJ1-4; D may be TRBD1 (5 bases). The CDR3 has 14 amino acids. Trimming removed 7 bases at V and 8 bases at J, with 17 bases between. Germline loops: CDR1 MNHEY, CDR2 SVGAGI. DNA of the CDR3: TGTGCCAGCACCAAGACGGGACTAAACGAAAAACTGTTTTTT. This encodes CASTKTGLNEKLFF.

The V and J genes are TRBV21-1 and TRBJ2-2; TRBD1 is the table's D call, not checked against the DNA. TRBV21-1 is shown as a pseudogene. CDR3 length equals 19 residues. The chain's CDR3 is CASSVPGQGRREVGGELFF. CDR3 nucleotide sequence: TGTGCCAGCAGCGTACCGGGACAGGGAAGGAGAGAAGTAGGCGGGGAGCTGTTTTTT.

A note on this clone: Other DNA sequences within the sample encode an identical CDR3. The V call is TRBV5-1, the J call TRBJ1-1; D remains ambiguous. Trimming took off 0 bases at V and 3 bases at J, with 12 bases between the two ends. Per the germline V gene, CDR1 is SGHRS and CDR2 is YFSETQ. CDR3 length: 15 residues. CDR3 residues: CASSLGPGEDTEAFF. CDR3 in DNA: TGCGCCAGCAGCTTGGGTCCGGGAGAGGACACTGAAGCTTTCTTT.

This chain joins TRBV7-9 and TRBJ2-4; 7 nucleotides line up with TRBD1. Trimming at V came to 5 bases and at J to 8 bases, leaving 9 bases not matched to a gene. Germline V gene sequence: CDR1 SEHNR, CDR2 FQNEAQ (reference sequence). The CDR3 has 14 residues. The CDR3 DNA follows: TGTGCCAGCAGCCTACAGGGGCCCAGCGACATTCAGTACTTC. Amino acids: CASSLQGPSDIQYF.

The CDR3 is CASRRDADEGETQYF. The CDR3 DNA is TGTGCCAGTAGGCGGGACGCAGACGAGGGGGAGACCCAGTACTTC. The chain combines TRBV5-4 with TRBJ2-5, with a possible D match to TRBD2 (6 bases). The germline V and J ends were trimmed by 8 bases and 5 bases, with 22 bases remaining between them. In germline, CDR1 is SGHNT, CDR2 YYREEE (reference sequence). CDR3 length: 15 amino acids.

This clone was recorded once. Here the CDR3 reads CASSASPSGSRVEQFF. DNA of the CDR3: TGTGCCAGCAGCGCTAGCCCTAGCGGGTCTCGGGTTGAGCAGTTCTTC. The chain carries TRBV7-2 and TRBJ2-1; TRBD2 matches 8 bases. CDR1 is SGHTA, CDR2 FQGNSA, per germline. After removal of 5 bases from V and 9 bases from J, the junction contained 15 bases not matched to a gene. The CDR3 sequence is 16 residues long.

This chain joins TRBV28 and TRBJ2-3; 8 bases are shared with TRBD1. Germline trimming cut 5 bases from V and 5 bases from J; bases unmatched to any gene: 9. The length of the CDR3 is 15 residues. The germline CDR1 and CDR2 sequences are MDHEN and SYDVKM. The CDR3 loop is CASSLGQGVQDTQYF. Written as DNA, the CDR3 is TGTGCCAGCAGTCTAGGACAGGGTGTTCAAGATACGCAGTATTTT. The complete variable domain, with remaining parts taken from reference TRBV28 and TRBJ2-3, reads DVKVTQSSRYLVKRTGEKVFLECVQDMDHENMFWYRQDPGLGLRLIYFSYDVKMKEKGDIPEGYSVSREKKERFSLILESASTNQTSMYLCASSLGQGVQDTQYFGPGTRLTVL.

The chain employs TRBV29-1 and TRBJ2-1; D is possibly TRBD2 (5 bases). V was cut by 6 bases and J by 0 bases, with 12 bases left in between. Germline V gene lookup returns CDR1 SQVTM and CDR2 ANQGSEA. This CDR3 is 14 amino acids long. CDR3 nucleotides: TGCAGCGTAATCCGGGGTCCCTCCTACAATGAGCAGTTCTTC. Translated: CSVIRGPSYNEQFF.

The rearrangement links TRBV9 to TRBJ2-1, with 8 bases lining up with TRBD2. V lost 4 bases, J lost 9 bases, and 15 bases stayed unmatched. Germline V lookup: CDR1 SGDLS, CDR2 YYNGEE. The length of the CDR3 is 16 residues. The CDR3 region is CASSLTKGLVLREQFF. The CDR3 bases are TGTGCCAGCAGCCTAACCAAGGGACTAGTTCTACGTGAGCAGTTCTTC.

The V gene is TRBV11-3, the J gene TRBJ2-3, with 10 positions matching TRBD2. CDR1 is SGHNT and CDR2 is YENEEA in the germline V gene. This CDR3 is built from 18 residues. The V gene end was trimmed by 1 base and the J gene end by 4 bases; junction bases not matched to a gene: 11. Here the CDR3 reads CASSLGIAGGPTADTQYF. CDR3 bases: TGTGCCAGCAGCTTAGGGATAGCGGGAGGCCCCACCGCAGATACGCAGTATTTT. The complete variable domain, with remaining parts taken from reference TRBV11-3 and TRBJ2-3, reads EAGVVQSPRYKIIEKKQPVAFWCNPISGHNTLYWYLQNLGQGPELLIRYENEEAVDDSQLPKDRFSAERLKGVDSTLKIQPAELGDSAVYLCASSLGIAGGPTADTQYFGPGTRLTVL.

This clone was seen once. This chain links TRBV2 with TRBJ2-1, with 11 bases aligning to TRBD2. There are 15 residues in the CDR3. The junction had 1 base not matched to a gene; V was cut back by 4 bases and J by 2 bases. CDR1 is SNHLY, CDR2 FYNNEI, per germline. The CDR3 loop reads CASSGLAGPYNEQFF. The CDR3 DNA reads TGTGCCAGCAGTGGACTAGCGGGACCCTACAATGAGCAGTTCTTC.

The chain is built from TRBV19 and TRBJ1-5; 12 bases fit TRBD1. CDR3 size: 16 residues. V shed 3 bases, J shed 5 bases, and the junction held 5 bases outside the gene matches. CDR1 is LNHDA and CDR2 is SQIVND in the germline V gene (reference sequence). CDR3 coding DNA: TGTGCCAGTAGTATTGGCCGGGACAGGGGGCATCAGCCCCAGCATTTT. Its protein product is CASSIGRDRGHQPQHF.

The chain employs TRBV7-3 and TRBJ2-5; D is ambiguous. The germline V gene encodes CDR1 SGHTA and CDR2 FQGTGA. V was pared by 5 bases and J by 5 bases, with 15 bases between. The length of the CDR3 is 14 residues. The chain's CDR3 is CASSGGSLGETQYF. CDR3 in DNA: TGTGCCAGCAGCGGCGGCTCTTTGGGGGAGACCCAGTACTTC. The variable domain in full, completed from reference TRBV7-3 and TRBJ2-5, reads GAGVSQTPSNKVTEKGKYVELRCDPISGHTALYWYRQSLGQGPEFLIYFQGTGAADDSGLPNDRFFAVRPEGSVSTLKIQRTERGDSAVYLCASSGGSLGETQYFGPGTRLLVL.

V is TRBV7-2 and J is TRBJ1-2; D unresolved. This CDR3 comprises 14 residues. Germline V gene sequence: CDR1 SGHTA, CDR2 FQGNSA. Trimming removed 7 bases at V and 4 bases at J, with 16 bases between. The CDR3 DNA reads TGTGCCAGCACCGTAGGTCCGGCGAGCTATGGCTACACCTTC. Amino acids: CASTVGPASYGYTF.